One sample yielded the 32 T cell receptor beta chains listed below, sequenced in a study of vaccination effects on CD4 cells after COVID-19. Antigen-specific CD4+ T cells were expanded with viral peptide pools in the ViraFEST assay before sequencing. Subsequent to 10 days of culture, CD4+ T cells were isolated. The person's infection with SARS-CoV-2, confirmed by PCR, took place between March and December 2020. The assay was immunoSEQ multiplex PCR, and TCRdb's table has in-frame clones only and misses some. The sample lists 40,000 or so clones; around 72% were seen once. Their antigen targets remain unknown. The input for sequencing was CD4+ T cells from PBMCs cultured with a peptide pool, taken before COVID-19 vaccination. The receptors were sampled from a human donor who had a prior SARS-CoV-2 infection.

The chain uses TRBV4-2 and TRBJ2-7, with 11 bases matching TRBD2. The V gene end was trimmed by 4 bases and the J gene end by 1 base; junction bases not matched to a gene: 9. Looked up from germline, CDR1 is LGHNA and CDR2 is YNFKEQ. This CDR3 comprises 17 residues. The CDR3 is CASSPAARTSGSYEQYF. In DNA, the CDR3 is TGTGCCAGCAGCCCAGCTGCAAGGACTAGCGGGTCCTACGAGCAGTACTTC.

This chain uses TRBV7-9 with TRBJ2-7; TRBD2 aligns across 10 bases. Trimming took 6 bases from V and 9 from J; bases not matched to a gene: 20. Germline lookup yields CDR1 SEHNR and CDR2 FQNEAQ (reference sequence). The CDR3 is 17 residues long. The CDR3, as DNA: TGTGCCAGCAGTTACACAACCTCTAGCGGGAGTGGTGGGGTGCAGTACTTC. This gives the protein CASSYTTSSGSGGVQYF.

This clone came up a few times. This chain uses TRBV7-2 with TRBJ2-3; TRBD2 aligns across 11 bases. Germline CDR1 SGHTA, CDR2 FQGNSA. V dropped 4 bases and J dropped 8; count of bases not matched to a gene: 5. The CDR3 spans 14 residues. CDR3 nucleotide sequence: TGTGCCAGCAGCTCTAGACTAGCGGGGCTTACGCAGTATTTT. Amino acids: CASSSRLAGLTQYF.

The chain has TRBV25-1 and TRBJ2-3; 12 bases are shared with TRBD2. Germline lookup yields CDR1 MGHDK and CDR2 SYGVNS. CDR3 size: 17 residues. Germline trimming cut 3 bases from V and 4 bases from J; bases unmatched to any gene: 8. CDR3 sequence reads: CASSDYLTSGSSDTQYF. In DNA, the CDR3 is TGTGCCAGCAGTGACTACTTGACTAGCGGGAGCTCAGATACGCAGTATTTT.

The chain carries TRBV3-1 (or the pseudogene TRBV3-2) and TRBJ2-7; 8 bases line up with TRBD1. Germline loops: CDR1 LGHDT, CDR2 YNNKEL (reference sequence). The CDR3 consists of 13 residues. Trimming took 2 bases from V and 3 from J; bases not matched to a gene: 0. The CDR3 protein is CASSQTGGYEQYF. CDR3 nucleotides: TGTGCCAGCAGCCAAACAGGGGGCTACGAGCAGTACTTC.

V and J are TRBV11-2 and TRBJ1-2; D is unclear. Trimming took off 1 base at V and 6 bases at J, with 12 bases between the two ends. There are 14 residues in the CDR3. Germline V gene lookup returns CDR1 SGHAT and CDR2 FQNNGV. The chain's CDR3 is CASSLVAVGDGYTF. CDR3 in DNA: TGTGCCAGCAGCTTAGTCGCGGTTGGGGATGGCTACACCTTC.

The V call is TRBV11-3, the J call TRBJ2-7, with 7 positions matching TRBD2. This CDR3 is 14 amino acids long. The junction had 2 bases not matched to a gene; V was cut back by 1 base and J by 2 bases. Germline CDR1 reads SGHNT; CDR2 reads YENEEA. The CDR3 region has the DNA TGTGCCAGCAGCTTAGGGGACTATACCTACGAGCAGTACTTC. This gives the protein CASSLGDYTYEQYF.

The chain combines TRBV7-2 with TRBJ1-2; D unclear. Germline V gene data show CDR1 as SGHTA and CDR2 as FQGNSA. CDR3 length equals 14 residues. V was cut by 1 base and J by 6 bases, with 12 bases left in between. DNA for the CDR3: TGTGCCAGCAGCTTAGAGAGAGTGGTAAATGGCTACACCTTC. Amino acids: CASSLERVVNGYTF.

This clone appeared a few times. The chain has TRBV4-1 and TRBJ1-5, with D possibly matching TRBD1 (5 bases). Germline CDR1 reads MGHRA; CDR2 reads YSYEKL. Trimming shortened V by 1 base and J by 3 bases, and 16 bases separated the two germline ends. The CDR3 contains 17 residues. CDR3 sequence reads: CASSQAGGAILNQPQHF. CDR3 bases: TGCGCCAGCAGCCAAGCAGGAGGGGCGATCCTCAATCAGCCCCAGCATTTT.

The CDR3 DNA reads TGTGCCAGCAGCTTGGTGGGGGATACGCAGTATTTT. Translated, it gives CASSLVGDTQYF. The J gene is TRBJ2-3, the V gene TRBV5-6, with D unclear. The germline V gene encodes CDR1 SGHDT and CDR2 YYEEEE. Trimming removed 0 bases from V and 6 bases from J, with 5 bases in between. CDR3 length: 12 residues.

This chain uses TRBV7-8 with TRBJ2-1; D perhaps matches TRBD2 (5 bases). This CDR3 has 16 residues. Germline CDR1 is SGHVS and CDR2 is FQNEAQ. Trimming stripped 1 base from V and 0 bases from J, with 10 bases between. The CDR3 DNA sequence: TGTGCCAGCAGCTTAGGGGCGGGCCGCTCCTACAATGAGCAGTTCTTC. The encoded protein is CASSLGAGRSYNEQFF.

The chain carries TRBV5-4 and TRBJ2-2; D is perhaps TRBD2 (5 bases). V lost 1 base, J lost 6 bases, and 7 bases lay in between. The V gene's germline CDR1 is SGHNT and CDR2 YYREEE (reference sequence). This CDR3 has 13 residues. The CDR3 sequence is CASSLRGSGELFF. The CDR3 nucleotides are TGTGCCAGCAGCTTGCGGGGTTCCGGGGAGCTGTTTTTT.

This rearrangement joins TRBV6-2 or TRBV6-3 to TRBJ1-3, with TRBD1 identical over 7 bases. After removal of 2 bases from V and 0 bases from J, the junction contained 16 bases not matched to a gene. The CDR3 contains 20 residues. Germline lookup yields CDR1 MNHEY and CDR2 SVGEGT. The CDR3 region is CASSYQLGQVLSCSGNTIYF. CDR3 DNA sequence: TGTGCCAGCAGTTACCAACTTGGACAGGTACTTTCCTGCTCTGGAAACACCATATATTTT.

This chain connects TRBV10-3 to TRBJ2-3; perhaps TRBD2 as D (6 bases). Trimming stripped 4 bases from V and 1 base from J, with 9 bases between. CDR3 length: 14 amino acids. Germline loops: CDR1 ENHRY, CDR2 SYGVKD. This CDR3 reads CAISVSGGTDTQYF. CDR3 nucleotides: TGTGCCATCAGTGTCTCGGGGGGCACAGATACGCAGTATTTT.

V gene TRBV18 combines with J gene TRBJ2-2; D gene unclear. The CDR3 consists of 14 residues. In germline, CDR1 is KGHSH, CDR2 LQKENI. Trimming left V 3 bases short and J 4 bases short, with 9 bases between. This chain's CDR3 is CASSPGVTTGELFF. CDR3 DNA: TGTGCCAGCTCACCTGGAGTTACCACCGGGGAGCTGTTTTTT.

Relative to its sample, this clone is medium-sized. The chain carries TRBV9 and TRBJ1-4; 9 nucleotides agree with TRBD1. Losses at the gene ends were 2 bases for V and 7 bases for J; bases not matched to a gene: 6. CDR1 and CDR2 from the germline V gene are SGDLS and YYNGEE. The length of the CDR3 is 15 residues. As DNA, the CDR3 is TGTGCCAGCAGCGTGTCCGGGACAGGGTTTGAAAAACTGTTTTTT. This sequence encodes CASSVSGTGFEKLFF.

The chain links TRBV4-1 to TRBJ1-5; D call uncertain. This CDR3 is 13 amino acids long. V was pared by 1 base and J by 7 bases, with 8 bases between. Germline CDR1 reads MGHRA; CDR2 reads YSYEKL. CDR3: CASSQGARQPQHF. CDR3 in DNA: TGCGCCAGCAGCCAAGGGGCGCGGCAGCCCCAGCATTTT.

Only one count was recorded for this clone. This chain joins TRBV5-4 and TRBJ1-6, with D tentatively TRBD1 (5 bases). Trimming took off 5 bases at V and 0 bases at J, with 18 bases between the two ends. The CDR3 sequence is 18 residues long. Germline V gene lookup returns CDR1 SGHNT and CDR2 YYREEE (reference sequence). In DNA, the CDR3 is TGTGCCAGCAGTCAAAACCCGGGGCCGAGCTCCTATAATTCACCCCTCCACTTT. It yields the protein CASSQNPGPSSYNSPLHF.

The chain employs TRBV12-3 or TRBV12-4 and TRBJ1-1, with D perhaps matching TRBD1 (5 bases). The CDR3 is 13 amino acids. Trimming removed 6 bases at V and 8 bases at J, with 16 bases between. The CDR3 spells CASRGRISLEAFF. The CDR3 nucleotides are TGTGCCAGCAGGGGACGAATAAGTCTAGAAGCTTTCTTT.

This clone was detected once. The rearrangement uses TRBV2 and TRBJ2-7; tentatively, D is TRBD1 or TRBD2 (5 bases each). Trimming took 1 base from V and 8 from J, leaving 15 bases between them. The CDR3 runs 14 residues. CDR1 and CDR2 (germline): SNHLY, FYNNEI. The CDR3 is CASSEVFVGGQQYF. CDR3 nucleotides: TGTGCCAGCAGTGAAGTTTTTGTTGGGGGACAGCAGTACTTC.

The chain couples TRBV2 to TRBJ2-1; 9 bases are a match to TRBD2. CDR3 length equals 14 residues. Germline V gene sequence: CDR1 SNHLY, CDR2 FYNNEI. Trimming cost V 4 bases and J 4 bases; bases outside gene matches: 2. CDR3 residues: CASSGLAEYNEQFF. The DNA for the CDR3 is TGTGCCAGCAGTGGACTAGCGGAATACAATGAGCAGTTCTTC.

V gene TRBV15 combines with J gene TRBJ2-1; weak D call: TRBD2 (6 bases). The CDR3 totals 13 residues. Germline values: CDR1 LNHNV, CDR2 YYDKDF (reference sequence). V gave up 0 bases and J gave up 9 bases, with 9 bases separating them. This CDR3 reads CATSRDPGSEQFF. The CDR3, as DNA: TGTGCCACCAGCAGAGATCCCGGGAGTGAGCAGTTCTTC.

This clone is a singleton in its sample. The chain combines TRBV5-1 with TRBJ2-1, with 8 bases matching TRBD1. Germline V gene data show CDR1 as SGHRS and CDR2 as YFSETQ. The CDR3 contains 15 residues. Trimming at V came to 4 bases and at J to 6 bases, leaving 9 bases not matched to a gene. In DNA form, the CDR3 reads TGCGCCAGCAGCCTCGGGACAGGCATCGTCAATGAGCAGTTCTTC. It yields the protein CASSLGTGIVNEQFF.

This clone was seen a single time. This chain connects TRBV7-9 to TRBJ2-5, with D perhaps matching TRBD1 or TRBD2 (5 bases each). The germline V and J ends were trimmed by 6 bases and 4 bases, with 9 bases remaining between them. The V gene's germline CDR1 is SEHNR and CDR2 FQNEAQ (reference sequence). This CDR3 has 12 residues. As DNA, the CDR3 is TGTGCCAGCAGTAGGGACCTAGAGACCCAGTACTTC. The encoded protein is CASSRDLETQYF.

This clone has a handful of counts. The chain couples TRBV19 to TRBJ1-1; D not resolved. The CDR3 runs 13 residues. The V gene lost 5 bases and the J gene lost 4 bases, with 11 bases spanning the gap. Germline CDR1 is LNHDA and CDR2 is SQIVND (reference sequence). The DNA of the CDR3 is TGTGCCAGTAGTCATCTCGACCCCACTGAAGCTTTCTTT. Its translation: CASSHLDPTEAFF.

The gene calls are TRBV6-5 and TRBJ2-1, with D unresolved. The CDR3 totals 15 residues. V lost 0 bases and J 7 bases, leaving 13 bases between the germline ends. Germline values: CDR1 MNHEY, CDR2 SVGAGI. CDR3 region: CASSYSMGLENEQFF. Here the CDR3 DNA reads TGTGCCAGCAGTTACTCGATGGGGTTGGAGAATGAGCAGTTCTTC.

This clone was detected only a few times. J is TRBJ2-3 and V is TRBV25-1; 9 positions agree with TRBD2. The CDR3 is 15 residues long. With 4 bases clipped from V and 3 bases from J, the junction kept 5 bases outside the gene matches. Germline CDR1 MGHDK, CDR2 SYGVNS. The CDR3: CASSGLAGITDTQYF. Here the CDR3 DNA reads TGTGCCAGCAGTGGGCTAGCGGGGATAACAGATACGCAGTATTTT.

This clone is categorized as large. This chain connects TRBV5-4 to TRBJ2-5; D might be TRBD1 (7 bases). This CDR3 has 14 amino acids. The V gene lost 4 bases and the J gene lost 3 bases, with 13 bases spanning the gap. Looked up from germline, CDR1 is SGHNT and CDR2 is YYREEE (reference sequence). CDR3 in DNA: TGTGCCAGCAGCCAGGGACAGCGGGAAGAGACCCAGTACTTC. Amino acid sequence: CASSQGQREETQYF.

This clone has only one observation. The chain couples TRBV3-1 (or the pseudogene TRBV3-2) to TRBJ1-2, with D perhaps matching TRBD1 (5 bases). Trimming shortened V by 1 base and J by 6 bases, and 12 bases separated the two germline ends. The CDR3 has 14 residues. Germline lookup yields CDR1 LGHDT and CDR2 YNNKEL (reference sequence). In DNA form, the CDR3 reads TGTGCCAGCAGCCAAGTCTTTCAGGGAGATGGCTACACCTTC. Protein sequence: CASSQVFQGDGYTF.

This clone was counted once. The chain carries TRBV30 and TRBJ1-1, with D unresolved. Germline-derived CDR1 and CDR2 are GTSNPN and SVGIG (reference sequence). This CDR3 is 15 amino acids long. Trimming stripped 4 bases from V and 5 bases from J, with 20 bases between. This CDR3 is CAWTRSWGLVTEAFF. CDR3 sequence (DNA): TGTGCCTGGACCCGTAGTTGGGGTCTCGTTACTGAAGCTTTCTTT.

This clone turned up a few times. The chain has TRBV7-2 and TRBJ2-7; 10 bases are shared with TRBD2. V was clipped by 5 bases and J by 12 bases; unmatched bases: 7. The CDR3 sequence is 12 residues long. Germline values: CDR1 SGHTA, CDR2 FQGNSA. Here the CDR3 DNA reads TGTGCCAGCAGCCCGAGGGGGACTAGCGTGTACTTC. Its protein is CASSPRGTSVYF. Full variable domain (outside the CDR3, taken from reference TRBV7-2 and TRBJ2-7): GAGVSQSPSNKVTEKGKDVELRCDPISGHTALYWYRQSLGQGLEFLIYFQGNSAPDKSGLPSDRFSAERTGGSVSTLTIQRTQQEDSAVYLCASSPRGTSVYFGPGTRLTVT.

This clone was picked up a small number of times. The CDR3 loop is CASSQNQAGTGGKNSPLHF. CDR3 sequence (DNA): TGTGCCAGCAGCCAAAACCAAGCCGGGACAGGGGGCAAGAATTCACCCCTCCACTTT. The chain couples TRBV4-2 to TRBJ1-6; 12 nucleotides line up with TRBD1. Germline values: CDR1 LGHNA, CDR2 YNFKEQ. V lost 2 bases to trimming and J lost 7 bases; unmatched junction nucleotides: 12. The CDR3 contains 19 residues.